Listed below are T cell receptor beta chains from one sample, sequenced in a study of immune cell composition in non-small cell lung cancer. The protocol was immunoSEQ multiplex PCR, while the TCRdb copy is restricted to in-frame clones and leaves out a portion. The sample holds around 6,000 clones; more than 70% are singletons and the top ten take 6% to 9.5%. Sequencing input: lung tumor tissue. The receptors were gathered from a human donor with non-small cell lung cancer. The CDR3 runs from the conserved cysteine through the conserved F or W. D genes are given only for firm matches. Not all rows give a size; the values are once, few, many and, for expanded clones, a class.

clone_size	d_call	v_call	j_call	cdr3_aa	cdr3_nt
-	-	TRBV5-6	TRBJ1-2	CASSSGGVVYGYTF	TGTGCCAGCAGCAGCGGCGGGGTTGTGTATGGCTACACCTTC
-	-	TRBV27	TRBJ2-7	CASSSQGFSSYEQYF	TGTGCCAGCAGTTCCCAGGGGTTTAGCTCCTACGAGCAGTACTTC
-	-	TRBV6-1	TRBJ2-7	CASSPRRGEQYF	TGTGCCAGCAGCCCCAGGCGGGGAGAGCAGTACTTC
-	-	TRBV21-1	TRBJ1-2	CASGKGRGTGYTF	TGTGCCAGCGGTAAGGGGAGGGGAACTGGCTACACCTTC
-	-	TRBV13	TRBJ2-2	CASSLLAGAIPGELFF	TGTGCCAGCAGCTTACTAGCAGGGGCCATTCCCGGGGAGCTGTTTTTT
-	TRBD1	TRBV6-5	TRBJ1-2	CASSSTGDGYTF	TGTGCCAGCAGTAGCACAGGGGACGGCTACACCTTC
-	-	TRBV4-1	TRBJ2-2	CASSRLGGRGGELFF	TGCGCCAGCAGCCGTCTCGGCGGGCGGGGCGGGGAGCTGTTTTTT
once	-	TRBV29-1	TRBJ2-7	CSVTGPLYEQYF	TGCAGCGTCACAGGGCCACTGTACGAGCAGTACTTC
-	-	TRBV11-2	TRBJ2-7	CASSLSSGTFLYEQYF	TGTGCCAGCAGCTTGTCGAGCGGGACATTCCTCTACGAGCAGTACTTC
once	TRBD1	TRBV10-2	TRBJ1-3	CASSPSGGGNTIYF	TGCGCCAGCAGTCCGTCAGGGGGCGGAAACACCATATATTTT
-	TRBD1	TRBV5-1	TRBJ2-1	CATRTGGEYNEQFF	TGCGCCACCAGGACAGGGGGCGAATACAATGAGCAGTTCTTC
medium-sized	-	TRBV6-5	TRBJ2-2	CASSFQTGELFF	TGTGCCAGCAGTTTCCAAACCGGGGAGCTGTTTTTT
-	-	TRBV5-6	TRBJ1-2	CASSLGTARGYGYTF	TGTGCCAGCAGCTTGGGGACAGCCCGTGGCTATGGCTACACCTTC
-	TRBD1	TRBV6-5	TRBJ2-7	CASSRDRGYEQYF	TGTGCCAGCAGCCGGGACAGGGGTTACGAGCAGTACTTC
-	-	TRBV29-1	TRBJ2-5	CSVPPVAGQGETQYF	TGCAGCGTTCCCCCTGTCGCGGGGCAGGGAGAGACCCAGTACTTC
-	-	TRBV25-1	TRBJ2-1	CASEEPGTINEQFF	TGTGCCAGCGAGGAACCCGGGACAATCAATGAGCAGTTCTTC
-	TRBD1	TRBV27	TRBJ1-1	CATQRTGANTEAFF	TGTGCCACCCAAAGGACAGGGGCCAACACTGAAGCTTTCTTT
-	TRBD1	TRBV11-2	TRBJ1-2	CASSFPTGDGYTF	TGTGCCAGCAGCTTTCCCACAGGGGACGGCTACACCTTC
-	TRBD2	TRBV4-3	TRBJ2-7	CASSQDVSFNAGDYEQYF	TGCGCCAGCAGCCAAGATGTTTCTTTTAATGCGGGGGACTACGAGCAGTACTTC
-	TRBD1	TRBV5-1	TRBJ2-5	CASSPGTAEETQYF	TGCGCCAGCAGCCCAGGGACAGCCGAAGAGACCCAGTACTTC
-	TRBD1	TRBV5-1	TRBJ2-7	CASSSTGGASYEQYF	TGCGCCAGCAGCTCCACAGGGGGCGCCTCCTACGAGCAGTACTTC
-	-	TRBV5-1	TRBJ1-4	CASSQNPPGHGNEKLFF	TGCGCCAGCAGCCAAAATCCCCCGGGACACGGAAATGAAAAACTGTTTTTT
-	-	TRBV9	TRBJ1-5	CASSVAPEGGPQHF	TGTGCCAGCAGCGTAGCGCCGGAGGGCGGGCCCCAGCATTTT
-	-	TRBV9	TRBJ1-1	CASSVGTVSNTEAFF	TGTGCCAGCAGCGTAGGGACAGTATCGAACACTGAAGCTTTCTTT
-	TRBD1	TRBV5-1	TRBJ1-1	CASSLGTGVSLDTEAFF	TGCGCCAGCAGCTTAGGAACAGGGGTTTCTCTTGACACTGAAGCTTTCTTT
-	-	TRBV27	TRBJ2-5	CASKYQGSVGETQYF	TGTGCCAGCAAGTACCAGGGAAGCGTCGGAGAGACCCAGTACTTC
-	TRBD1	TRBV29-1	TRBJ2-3	CSVWGQGAITDTQYF	TGCAGCGTTTGGGGACAGGGCGCGATCACAGATACGCAGTATTTT
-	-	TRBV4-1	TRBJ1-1	CASSQVQGLGIGAFF	TGCGCCAGCAGCCAAGTTCAGGGGTTAGGGATTGGAGCTTTCTTT
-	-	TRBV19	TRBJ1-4	CASSTHWTVKAEKLFF	TGTGCCAGTAGTACACACTGGACAGTAAAAGCTGAAAAACTGTTTTTT
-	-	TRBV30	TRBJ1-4	CAWSVLGPASEKLFF	TGTGCCTGGAGTGTACTGGGGCCGGCCAGTGAAAAACTGTTTTTT
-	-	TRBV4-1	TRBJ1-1	CASSQGAGGNTEAFF	TGCGCCAGCAGCCAAGGGGCGGGCGGGAACACTGAAGCTTTCTTT
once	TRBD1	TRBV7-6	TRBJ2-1	CASSLGTGGYEQFF	TGTGCCAGCAGCTTGGGGACAGGGGGGTATGAGCAGTTCTTC
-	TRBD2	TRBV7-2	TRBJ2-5	CASSRGLAETQYF	TGTGCCAGCAGCCGGGGACTAGCGGAGACCCAGTACTTC
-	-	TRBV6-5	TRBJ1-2	CASSYGAARHYGYTF	TGTGCCAGCAGTTACGGAGCGGCCAGACACTATGGCTACACCTTC
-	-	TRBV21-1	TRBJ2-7	CASSKDGQGSSYEQYF	TGTGCCAGCAGCAAAGATGGGCAGGGGAGCTCCTACGAGCAGTACTTC
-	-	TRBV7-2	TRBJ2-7	CASSPVMSTTYEQYF	TGTGCCAGTAGCCCCGTAATGAGTACCACCTACGAGCAGTACTTC
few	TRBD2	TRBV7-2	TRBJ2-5	CASSRSTSGGRETQYF	TGTGCCAGCAGCCGTTCGACTAGCGGGGGCCGAGAGACCCAGTACTTC
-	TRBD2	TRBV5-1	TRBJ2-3	CASSLIRLAGGTDTQYF	TGCGCCAGCAGCCTTATCCGACTAGCGGGGGGCACAGATACGCAGTATTTT
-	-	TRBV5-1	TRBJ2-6	CASSSAQTSGANVLTF	TGCGCCAGCAGCTCCGCACAAACCTCTGGGGCCAACGTCCTGACTTTC
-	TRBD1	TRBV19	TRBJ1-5	CASSISYRGYGNQPQHF	TGTGCCAGTAGTATAAGTTACAGGGGGTATGGCAATCAGCCCCAGCATTTT
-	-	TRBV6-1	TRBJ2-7	CASSERSSYEQYF	TGTGCCAGCAGTGAACGGAGCTCCTACGAGCAGTACTTC
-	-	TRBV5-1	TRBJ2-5	CASSLGGFLMGETQYF	TGCGCCAGCAGCTTGGGCGGCTTCCTGATGGGAGAGACCCAGTACTTC
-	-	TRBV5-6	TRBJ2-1	CASSLSAGLNQGQFF	TGTGCCAGCAGCTTGTCGGCAGGGCTGAACCAAGGGCAGTTCTTC
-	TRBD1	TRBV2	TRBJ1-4	CASTPTGVDEKLFF	TGTGCCAGCACCCCCACAGGGGTGGACGAAAAACTGTTTTTT
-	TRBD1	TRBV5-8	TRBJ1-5	CASSPGTDLQPQHF	TGTGCCAGCAGCCCCGGGACAGATCTACAGCCCCAGCATTTT
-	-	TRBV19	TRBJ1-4	CATLLASTNEKLLF	TGTGCCACCTTATTGGCCTCAACTAATGAAAAACTGCTTTTT
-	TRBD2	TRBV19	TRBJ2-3	CASRTTDSGAATDTQYF	TGTGCCAGTAGAACTACCGATAGCGGGGCCGCCACAGATACGCAGTATTTT
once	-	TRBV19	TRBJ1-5	CASSITHGEWGNQPQHF	TGTGCCAGTAGTATAACTCACGGAGAATGGGGCAATCAGCCCCAGCATTTT
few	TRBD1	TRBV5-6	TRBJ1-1	CASSSLDRTNTEAFF	TGTGCCAGCAGTTCCTTGGACAGGACGAACACTGAAGCTTTCTTT
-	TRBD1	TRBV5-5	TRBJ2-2	CASSQGTVTGELFF	TGTGCCAGCAGCCAAGGGACAGTGACCGGGGAGCTGTTTTTT
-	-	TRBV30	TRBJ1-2	CAFGGPQSGWYGYTF	TGTGCCTTTGGAGGTCCTCAGAGTGGGTGGTATGGCTACACCTTC
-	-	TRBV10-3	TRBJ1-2	CAISTGTTRLFNYGYTF	TGTGCCATCAGCACCGGGACAACACGCCTTTTTAACTATGGCTACACCTTC
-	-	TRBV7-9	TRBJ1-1	CASSLEGGGSTEAFF	TGTGCCAGCAGCTTAGAGGGCGGAGGGAGCACTGAAGCTTTCTTT
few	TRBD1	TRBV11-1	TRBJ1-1	CASSLGGTGALNTEAFF	TGTGCCAGCAGCTTAGGGGGGACAGGGGCCTTGAACACTGAAGCTTTCTTT
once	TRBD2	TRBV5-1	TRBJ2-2	CASSSLAGPTTGELFF	TGCGCCAGCAGCTCATTAGCGGGTCCTACCACCGGGGAGCTGTTTTTT
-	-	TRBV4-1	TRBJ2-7	CASSQEGAEEQYF	TGCGCCAGCAGCCAAGAGGGGGCCGAGGAGCAGTACTTC
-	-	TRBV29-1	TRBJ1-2	CSVENGDPNYGYTF	TGCAGCGTTGAAAACGGGGATCCTAACTATGGCTACACCTTC
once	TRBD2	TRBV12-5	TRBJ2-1	CASGSSPTSGVINEQFF	TGTGCTAGTGGTTCGTCGCCGACTAGCGGGGTAATTAATGAGCAGTTCTTC
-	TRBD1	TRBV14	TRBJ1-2	CASYTTGGFANYGYTF	TGTGCCAGTTACACAACAGGGGGCTTTGCTAACTATGGCTACACCTTC